These 12 T cell receptor beta chains were all obtained from the same sample, sequenced in a study of CD8+ T cells in alopecia areata. Extraction of RNA preceded its reverse transcription into cDNA, which served as the sequencing template. Assay used: immunoSEQ multiplex PCR; TCRdb lists only in-frame clones, some missing. The sample has around 100,000 clones, approximately 90% seen once. The treatment denotes: oral pan-JAK inhibitor, 5-10 mg twice daily. This specimen consisted of CD8+ T cells sorted from blood, obtained between weeks 30 and 35, from a patient treated with tofacitinib. These receptors came from a human donor with alopecia areata.

The V and J genes are TRBV7-9 and TRBJ2-3; 9 bases agree with TRBD2. The V segment lost 5 bases and the J segment 2 bases; nucleotides outside the gene matches: 11. Germline V gene data show CDR1 as SEHNR and CDR2 as FQNEAQ (reference sequence). The CDR3 spans 17 residues. CDR3 amino acids: CASSPRGWTSDTDTQYF. The CDR3 DNA reads TGTGCCAGCAGCCCCCGGGGGTGGACTAGCGACACAGATACGCAGTATTTT.

V and J are TRBV7-9 and TRBJ2-7; perhaps TRBD1 as D (6 bases). With 8 bases removed from V and 2 bases from J, the gap between germline ends came to 16 bases. This CDR3 spans 14 amino acids. Per germline, CDR1 SEHNR and CDR2 FQNEAQ (reference sequence). Written as DNA, the CDR3 is TGTGCCAGCCTCCTTGGGACATATCCCTACGAGCAGTACTTC. Its translation: CASLLGTYPYEQYF.

CDR3 sequence (DNA): TGTGCCAGCAGCCCCCTAGCGGGATCAACAGATACGCAGTATTTT. Translated, it gives CASSPLAGSTDTQYF. The chain combines TRBV7-3 with TRBJ2-3, with 9 bases that match TRBD2. The trim removed 5 bases at V and 3 bases at J, leaving 6 bases unmatched. The CDR3 sequence is 15 residues long. Germline CDR1 reads SGHTA; CDR2 reads FQGTGA.

The V call is TRBV4-1, the J call TRBJ2-1; D is uncertain. The length of the CDR3 is 12 residues. The V gene's germline CDR1 is MGHRA and CDR2 YSYEKL. The V end was cut by 0 bases, the J end by 15 bases, with 12 bases between. CDR3 DNA sequence: TGCGCCAGCAGCCAAGATTTAAGCGTCCGGTTCTTC. This translates into CASSQDLSVRFF.

The chain carries TRBV7-9 and TRBJ2-7; TRBD2 matches 10 bases. This CDR3 spans 16 amino acids. V was pared by 5 bases and J by 4 bases, with 11 bases of the junction left unmatched. Per germline, CDR1 SEHNR and CDR2 FQNEAQ (reference sequence). In nucleotides, the CDR3 is TGTGCCAGCAGCGACATGCTAGCGGGGGAAGGGTACGAGCAGTACTTC. The encoded protein is CASSDMLAGEGYEQYF.

The V and J genes are TRBV19 and TRBJ2-1, with a tentative D call TRBD2 (6 bases). The length of the CDR3 is 14 residues. The germline V gene has CDR1 LNHDA and CDR2 SQIVND (reference sequence). V gave up 6 bases and J gave up 3 bases, with 12 bases separating them. The CDR3 DNA reads TGTGCCAGTAGCCTAGGGACTCGCTACAATGAGCAGTTCTTC. Translated: CASSLGTRYNEQFF. The variable domain in full, with the rest retrieved from reference TRBV19 and TRBJ2-1, is DGGITQSPKYLFRKEGQNVTLSCEQNLNHDAMYWYRQDPGQGLRLIYYSQIVNDFQKGDIAEGYSVSREKKESFPLTVTSAQKNPTAFYLCASSLGTRYNEQFFGPGTRLTVL.

The chain joins TRBV7-8 to TRBJ2-3; 7 nucleotides line up with TRBD2. V lost 10 bases, J lost 1 base, and 14 bases stayed unmatched. The CDR3 covers 16 residues. Looked up from germline, CDR1 is SGHVS and CDR2 is FQNEAQ. CDR3 DNA: TGTGCCACGCAGCTTAACCGGGACTATCGCACAGATACGCAGTATTTT. It is translated as CATQLNRDYRTDTQYF.

The chain links TRBV5-1 to TRBJ1-1, with 9 positions matching TRBD1. Germline CDR1 reads SGHRS; CDR2 reads YFSETQ. This CDR3 comprises 18 residues. With 4 bases clipped from V and 4 bases from J, the junction kept 17 bases outside the gene matches. The CDR3, as DNA: TGCGCCAGCAGCCTACGTTCCCGGGACAGGGTTAGGGGCACTGAAGCTTTCTTT. Translating gives CASSLRSRDRVRGTEAFF.

The chain is built from TRBV15 and TRBJ1-3; D gene unclear. CDR1 and CDR2 (germline): LNHNV, YYDKDF (reference sequence). The CDR3 loop spans 15 amino acids. Trimming removed 0 bases at V and 2 bases at J, with 8 bases between. The DNA for the CDR3 is TGTGCCACCAGCAGAGATAAATCGGCTGGAAACACCATATATTTT. Translation: CATSRDKSAGNTIYF.

The V call is TRBV30, the J call TRBJ1-5; no definite D call. V lost 0 bases to trimming and J lost 0 bases, with 9 bases between them. CDR1 is GTSNPN, CDR2 SVGIG, per germline (reference sequence). This CDR3 has 15 amino acids. In nucleotides, the CDR3 is TGTGCCTGGAGTGTTGGCCAGAATAGCAATCAGCCCCAGCATTTT. Translation: CAWSVGQNSNQPQHF. The whole variable domain, remainder taken from reference TRBV30 and TRBJ1-5, is SQTIHQWPATLVQPVGSPLSLECTVEGTSNPNLYWYRQAAGRGLQLLFYSVGIGQISSEVPQNLSASRPQDRQFILSSKKLLLSDSGFYLCAWSVGQNSNQPQHFGDGTRLSIL.

This chain uses TRBV12-5 with TRBJ2-6; D is ambiguous. The germline gives CDR1 LGHNT, CDR2 FRNRAP. V was cut by 1 base and J by 0 bases, with 4 bases left in between. CDR3 length: 15 residues. CDR3 amino acids: CASGLGSSGANVLTF. The CDR3 bases are TGTGCTAGTGGTTTGGGAAGCTCTGGGGCCAACGTCCTGACTTTC.

The rearrangement links TRBV10-3 to TRBJ1-2; a possible D gene is TRBD1 (6 bases). CDR3 length equals 12 residues. V lost 4 bases to trimming and J lost 8 bases, with 11 bases between them. Germline CDR1 reads ENHRY; CDR2 reads SYGVKD. The CDR3 DNA is TGTGCCATCAGTGGCCCAGGGGTCGGCTACACCTTC. Translating it yields CAISGPGVGYTF.